The 3 T cell receptor beta chains presented below share a single source sample, sequenced in a study of CD8 T cell repertoires and HIV-1 epitope variants. Which antigens these TCRs recognize remains unknown. Only in-frame clones appear in the TCRdb table, and some are missing; sequencing was by immunoSEQ multiplex PCR. This table has 5,000 to 8,000 clones, about 70% appearing once. Sequencing input: cultured CD8+ T cells derived from PBMCs. These TCRs come from a male donor with HIV.

The chain joins TRBV5-8 to TRBJ1-2; 9 bases are a match to TRBD1. Germline V gene lookup returns CDR1 SGHTS and CDR2 YDEGEE. Trimming took 2 bases from V and 6 from J; bases not matched to a gene: 11. The CDR3 spans 16 residues. The CDR3 is CASSLRGDRGIHGYTF. CDR3 sequence (DNA): TGTGCCAGCAGCTTAAGGGGCGACAGGGGGATCCATGGCTACACCTTC.

This clone is labeled medium-sized (0.01 to 0.1%). CDR3 protein: CASSPNSGEGYGYTF. The CDR3 DNA is TGTGCCAGCTCACCAAATTCAGGGGAGGGCTATGGCTACACCTTC. V usage is TRBV18 and J usage is TRBJ1-2; maybe TRBD1 (6 bases). Trimming cost V 2 bases and J 4 bases, with 14 bases left between them. The CDR3 has 15 amino acids. Germline V gives CDR1 KGHSH, CDR2 LQKENI.

The V and J genes are TRBV5-2 and TRBJ2-5; TRBD2 is taken as the D call from the table, unchecked against the DNA. TRBV5-2 is a pseudogene locus. The CDR3 extends over 15 amino acids. The CDR3 nucleotides read TGTGCCAGCAGCTCCGCCGGGATAGATCAAGAGACCCAGTACTTC. Protein product: CASSSAGIDQETQYF.